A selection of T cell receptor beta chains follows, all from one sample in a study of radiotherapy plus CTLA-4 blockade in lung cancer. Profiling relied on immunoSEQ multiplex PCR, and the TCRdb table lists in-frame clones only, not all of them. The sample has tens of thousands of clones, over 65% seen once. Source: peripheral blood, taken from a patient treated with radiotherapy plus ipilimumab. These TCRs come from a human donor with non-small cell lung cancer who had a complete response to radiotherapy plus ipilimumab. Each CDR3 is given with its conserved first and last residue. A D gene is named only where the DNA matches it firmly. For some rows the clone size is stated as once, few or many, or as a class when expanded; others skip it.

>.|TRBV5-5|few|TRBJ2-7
CASSTGEGAWYEQYF
TGTGCCAGCAGCACTGGGGAGGGGGCCTGGTACGAGCAGTACTTC
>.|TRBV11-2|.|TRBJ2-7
CASSSVGARGWPEQYF
TGTGCCAGCAGCTCGGTGGGCGCTCGGGGGTGGCCCGAGCAGTACTTC
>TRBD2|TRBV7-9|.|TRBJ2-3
CASSFLLAGFRTDTQYF
TGTGCCAGCAGCTTCCTCTTAGCGGGGTTCCGCACAGATACGCAGTATTTT
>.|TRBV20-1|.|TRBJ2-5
CSAEAEETQYF
TGCAGTGCAGAGGCGGAAGAGACCCAGTACTTC
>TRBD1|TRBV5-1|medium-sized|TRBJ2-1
CASTWDSNEQFF
TGCGCCAGCACCTGGGACAGCAATGAGCAGTTCTTC
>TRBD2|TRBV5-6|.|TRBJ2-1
CASSRGLAGGPSYNEQFF
TGTGCCAGCAGCCGTGGACTAGCGGGGGGTCCATCCTACAATGAGCAGTTCTTC
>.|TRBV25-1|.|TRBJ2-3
CASSGTPRAQYF
TGTGCCAGCAGTGGGACTCCACGGGCGCAGTATTTT
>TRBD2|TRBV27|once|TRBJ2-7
CASSFSLAGPYEQYF
TGTGCCAGCAGTTTCTCACTAGCGGGGCCCTACGAGCAGTACTTC
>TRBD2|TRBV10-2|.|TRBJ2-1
CASSDQGGGEQFF
TGCGCCAGCAGTGACCAGGGCGGGGGTGAGCAGTTCTTC
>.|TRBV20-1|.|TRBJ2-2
CSAPLTGELFF
TGCAGTGCCCCCCTGACCGGGGAGCTGTTTTTT
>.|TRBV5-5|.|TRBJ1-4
CASSLLGGPGFNEKLFF
TGTGCCAGCAGCTTGCTCGGAGGGCCAGGGTTTAATGAAAAACTGTTTTTT
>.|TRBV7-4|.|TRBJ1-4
CASSHLSRAVLTNEKLFF
TGTGCCAGCAGTCACCTAAGCAGGGCTGTCTTAACTAATGAAAAACTGTTTTTT
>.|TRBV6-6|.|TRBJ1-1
CASSYPTEMNTEAFF
TGTGCCAGCAGTTACCCAACAGAAATGAACACTGAAGCTTTCTTT
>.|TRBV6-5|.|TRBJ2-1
CASSYSAALSYNEQFF
TGTGCCAGCAGTTACTCGGCAGCCCTCTCCTACAATGAGCAGTTCTTC
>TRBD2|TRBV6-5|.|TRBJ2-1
CASSYMGGGRGDEQFF
TGTGCCAGCAGTTATATGGGCGGCGGGAGAGGGGATGAGCAGTTCTTC
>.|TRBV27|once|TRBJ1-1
CASSLLQRNTEAFF
TGTGCCAGCAGTCTCTTACAGCGGAACACTGAAGCTTTCTTT
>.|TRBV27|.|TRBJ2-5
CASSLGGTAGETQYF
TGTGCCAGCAGTTTAGGGGGGACGGCGGGAGAGACCCAGTACTTC
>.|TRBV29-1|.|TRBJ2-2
CSIRDMAGTGELFF
TGCAGCATACGAGACATGGCGGGGACCGGGGAGCTGTTTTTT
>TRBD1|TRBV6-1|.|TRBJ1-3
CASSNRGSLGNTIYF
TGTGCCAGCAGTAACAGGGGGTCGTTGGGAAACACCATATATTTT
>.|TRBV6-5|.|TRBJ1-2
CASSSRLLLGYTF
TGTGCCAGCAGCTCAAGACTCCTGCTTGGCTACACCTTC
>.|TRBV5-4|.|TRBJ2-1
CASSFHQRIYEQFF
TGTGCCAGCAGCTTTCACCAGAGGATCTATGAGCAGTTCTTC
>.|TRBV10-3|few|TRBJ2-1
CAISESKGGLDNEQFF
TGTGCCATCAGTGAGTCGAAGGGCGGCCTAGACAATGAGCAGTTCTTC
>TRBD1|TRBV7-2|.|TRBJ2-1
CASSLGSPGTVINEQFF
TGTGCCAGCAGCTTAGGGTCCCCCGGGACAGTTATCAATGAGCAGTTCTTC
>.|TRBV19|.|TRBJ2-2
CASSMGHLNTGELFF
TGTGCCAGTAGTATGGGACACTTGAACACCGGGGAGCTGTTTTTT
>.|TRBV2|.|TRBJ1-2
CASSETGSHGYTF
TGTGCCAGCAGTGAAACAGGGTCCCATGGCTACACCTTC
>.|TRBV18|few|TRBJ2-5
CASSPPTGQETQYF
TGTGCCAGCTCACCACCAACCGGACAAGAGACCCAGTACTTC
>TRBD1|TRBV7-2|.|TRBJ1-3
CASSVAGGSSGNTIYF
TGTGCCAGCAGCGTAGCAGGGGGTAGCTCTGGAAACACCATATATTTT
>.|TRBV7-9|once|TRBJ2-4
CASSGEQYKDIQYF
TGTGCCAGCAGCGGAGAACAGTACAAGGACATTCAGTACTTC
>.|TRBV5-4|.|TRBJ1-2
CASSKDPGGDGYTF
TGTGCCAGCAGCAAAGACCCGGGCGGGGATGGCTACACCTTC
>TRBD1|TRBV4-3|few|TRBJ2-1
CASSQAGGVRNEQFF
TGCGCCAGCAGCCAAGCAGGGGGAGTCAGGAATGAGCAGTTCTTC
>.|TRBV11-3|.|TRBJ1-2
CASSLGPSYGYTF
TGTGCCAGCAGCTTAGGGCCCAGCTATGGCTACACCTTC
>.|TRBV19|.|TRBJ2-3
CASSYSVTDTQYF
TGTGCCAGTAGTTATTCGGTCACAGATACGCAGTATTTT
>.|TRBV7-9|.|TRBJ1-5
CASSLKDSNQPQHF
TGTGCCAGCAGCTTAAAGGATAGCAATCAGCCCCAGCATTTT
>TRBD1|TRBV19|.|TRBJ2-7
CASSPGTGASYEQYF
TGTGCCAGCAGCCCGGGGACAGGGGCCTCCTACGAGCAGTACTTC
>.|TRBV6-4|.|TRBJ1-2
CASIFRAGGGYTF
TGTGCCAGCATTTTCCGGGCGGGGGGTGGCTACACCTTC
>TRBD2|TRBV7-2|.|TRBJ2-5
CASSLRSGRETVAQYF
TGTGCCAGCAGCTTACGTAGCGGGAGGGAAACTGTGGCCCAGTACTTC
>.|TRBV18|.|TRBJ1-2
CASSLAGPEGGYTF
TGTGCCAGCTCACTGGCTGGGCCTGAGGGCGGCTACACCTTC
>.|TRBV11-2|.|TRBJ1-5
CASLLGVSSNQPQHF
TGTGCCAGCCTGTTAGGGGTCTCCAGCAATCAGCCCCAGCATTTT
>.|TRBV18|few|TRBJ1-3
CASSPPDGGNTIYF
TGTGCCAGCTCACCCCCCGACGGGGGAAACACCATATATTTT
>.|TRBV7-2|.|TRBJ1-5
CASSLWGKGNQPQHF
TGTGCCAGCAGCTTATGGGGGAAGGGCAATCAGCCCCAGCATTTT
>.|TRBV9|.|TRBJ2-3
CASSVSSTDTQYF
TGTGCCAGCAGCGTATCCAGCACAGATACGCAGTATTTT
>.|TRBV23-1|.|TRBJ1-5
CASSPREGPNQPQHF
TGCGCCAGCAGTCCCAGGGAGGGTCCCAATCAGCCCCAGCATTTT
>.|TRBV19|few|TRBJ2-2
CASTGQNTGELFF
TGTGCCAGTACCGGACAGAACACCGGGGAGCTGTTTTTT
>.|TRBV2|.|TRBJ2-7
CASSEGYEQYF
TGTGCCAGCAGTGAAGGCTACGAGCAGTACTTC
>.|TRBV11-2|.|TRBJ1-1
CASSSKLQGTEAFF
TGTGCCAGCAGCTCCAAGTTGCAGGGGACTGAAGCTTTCTTT
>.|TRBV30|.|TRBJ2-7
CAWSVGGGFGQYF
TGTGCCTGGAGTGTAGGGGGAGGGTTTGGGCAGTACTTC
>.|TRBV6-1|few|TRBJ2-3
CASSEMGAVTDTQYF
TGTGCCAGCAGTGAAATGGGAGCGGTCACAGATACGCAGTATTTT